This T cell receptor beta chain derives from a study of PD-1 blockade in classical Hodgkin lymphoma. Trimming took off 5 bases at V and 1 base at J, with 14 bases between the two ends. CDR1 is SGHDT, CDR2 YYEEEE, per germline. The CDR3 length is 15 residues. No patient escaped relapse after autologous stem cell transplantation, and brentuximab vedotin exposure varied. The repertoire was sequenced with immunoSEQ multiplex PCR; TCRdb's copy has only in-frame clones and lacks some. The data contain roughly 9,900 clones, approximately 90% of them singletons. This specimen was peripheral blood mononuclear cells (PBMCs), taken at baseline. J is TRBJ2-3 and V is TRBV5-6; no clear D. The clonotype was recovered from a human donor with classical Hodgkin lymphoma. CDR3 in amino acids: CASSTVEMGTDTQYF. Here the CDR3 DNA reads TGTGCCAGCAGTACGGTGGAGATGGGCACAGATACGCAGTATTTT.